Listed here are 24 T cell receptor beta chains from one sample, sequenced in a study of cytomegalovirus exposure and HLA in healthy donors (dated by TCRdb to 2016 to 2017). Libraries were constructed by the immunoSEQ multiplex PCR assay. For the multiplex PCR, a mixture combining 60 forward primers for TCR Vbeta segments and 13 reverse primers for TCR Jbeta segments was used. In TCRdb, the immuneACCESS table is reduced to in-frame sequences with V and J assigned. These tables do not hold every clone; where another copy was compared, an unresolved V gene accounts for under half, and the others remain unexplained. In this sample the table shows 150,000 to 200,000 clones, 77% of which occur a single time. The ten largest clones add up to 1.4% of the sample. Sequences were obtained from PBMCs. The receptor set was obtained from a woman between 25 and 40 years old in good health and CMV-seropositive.

The rearrangement uses TRBV30 and TRBJ2-4; 7 bases map to TRBD2. Trimming took 0 bases from V and 8 from J; bases not matched to a gene: 7. CDR1 and CDR2 from the germline V gene are GTSNPN and SVGIG (reference sequence). This CDR3 spans 14 amino acids. The CDR3 spells CAWSVRREGDIQYF. The CDR3 nucleotides are TGTGCCTGGAGTGTACGCAGGGAGGGAGACATTCAGTACTTC.

This CDR3 is CASRNGQGGYGYTF. The CDR3 coding sequence is TGTGCCAGCAGGAATGGACAGGGCGGTTATGGCTACACCTTC. The rearrangement links TRBV6-1 to TRBJ1-2, with 8 bases that match TRBD1. The length of the CDR3 is 14 residues. Germline V gives CDR1 MNHNS, CDR2 SASEGT. Trimming removed 6 bases from V and 5 bases from J; junction bases left unmatched: 8.

This clone has a count of ten or more. The V gene is TRBV7-9, the J gene TRBJ2-7; tentatively, D is TRBD2 (5 bases). The CDR3 has 13 amino acids. Trimming removed 7 bases from V and 1 base from J, with 11 bases in between. Germline V gene sequence: CDR1 SEHNR, CDR2 FQNEAQ (reference sequence). The CDR3 DNA follows: TGTGCCAGCACCCCCGGGGTGTCCTACGAGCAGTACTTC. Amino acids: CASTPGVSYEQYF. Supplemented by reference TRBV7-9 and TRBJ2-7, the full variable domain reads DTGVSQNPRHKITKRGQNVTFRCDPISEHNRLYWYRQTLGQGPEFLTYFQNEAQLEKSRLLSDRFSAERPKGSFSTLEIQRTEQGDSAMYLCASTPGVSYEQYFGPGTRLTVT.

The chain recombines TRBV18 with TRBJ1-4; 7 bases agree with TRBD1. This CDR3 region has 14 residues. Germline trimming cut 6 bases from V and 7 bases from J; bases unmatched to any gene: 8. Germline values: CDR1 KGHSH, CDR2 LQKENI. The CDR3 spells CASSSGTVGEKLFF. CDR3 DNA: TGTGCCAGCTCTTCCGGGACAGTTGGTGAAAAACTGTTTTTT.

The V call is TRBV6-5, the J call TRBJ2-2; D may be TRBD2 (6 bases). This CDR3 has 13 residues. CDR1 is MNHEY, CDR2 SVGAGI, per germline. V lost 7 bases, J lost 9 bases, and 15 bases lay in between. CDR3: CASTAAGNRELFF. Here the CDR3 DNA reads TGTGCCAGCACCGCAGCGGGCAACAGGGAGCTGTTTTTT.

J is TRBJ2-2 and V is TRBV9; 14 nucleotides align to TRBD2. This CDR3 spans 17 amino acids. Germline V lookup: CDR1 SGDLS, CDR2 YYNGEE. The J segment lost 5 bases and the V segment lost 4 bases, leaving 7 bases of the junction unmatched. The CDR3 DNA is TGTGCCAGCAGCCCCCGACTAGCGGGAGGGAAAACCGGGGAGCTGTTTTTT. This codes for CASSPRLAGGKTGELFF. Drawing the rest from reference TRBV9 and TRBJ2-2, the complete variable domain is DSGVTQTPKHLITATGQRVTLRCSPRSGDLSVYWYQQSLDQGLQFLIQYYNGEERAKGNILERFSAQQFPDLHSELNLSSLELGDSALYFCASSPRLAGGKTGELFFGEGSRLTVL.

The chain employs TRBV28 and TRBJ1-5, with 7 bases lining up with TRBD1. The germline gives CDR1 MDHEN, CDR2 SYDVKM. This CDR3 has 15 residues. With 3 bases clipped from V and 7 bases from J, the junction kept 9 bases outside the gene matches. The CDR3 nucleotides are TGTGCCAGCAGTTTCCGGACAGGTCCAGCCCAGCCCCAGCATTTT. This encodes CASSFRTGPAQPQHF.

The chain couples TRBV5-1 to TRBJ2-7; a possible D gene is TRBD2 (6 bases). Germline loops: CDR1 SGHRS, CDR2 YFSETQ. Trimming took 4 bases from V and 4 from J, leaving 15 bases between them. The CDR3 runs 14 residues. CDR3 sequence reads: CASSPAGGIYEQYF. CDR3 nucleotides: TGCGCCAGCAGCCCAGCCGGGGGAATTTACGAGCAGTACTTC. Supplemented by reference TRBV5-1 and TRBJ2-7, the full variable domain reads KAGVTQTPRYLIKTRGQQVTLSCSPISGHRSVSWYQQTPGQGLQFLFEYFSETQRNKGNFPGRFSGRQFSNSRSEMNVSTLELGDSALYLCASSPAGGIYEQYFGPGTRLTVT.

The chain combines TRBV13 with TRBJ2-1; TRBD1 might be the D (6 bases). The CDR3 runs 15 residues. Trimming cost V 4 bases and J 5 bases, with 15 bases left between them. CDR1 is PRHDT and CDR2 is FYEKMQ in the germline V gene (reference sequence). CDR3 protein: CASSSEQGSDNEQFF. CDR3 coding DNA: TGTGCCAGCAGCTCAGAACAGGGATCGGACAATGAGCAGTTCTTC.

The chain uses TRBV10-3 and TRBJ2-7; 8 bases are shared with TRBD1. This CDR3 has 15 amino acids. V lost 6 bases to trimming and J lost 1 base; unmatched junction nucleotides: 8. CDR1 ENHRY and CDR2 SYGVKD come from the germline V gene. CDR3 sequence reads: CAISSGQGQSYEQYF. The CDR3 nucleotides are TGTGCCATCAGCTCCGGACAGGGCCAATCCTACGAGCAGTACTTC.

The rearrangement links TRBV9 to TRBJ2-7, with D maybe TRBD2 (5 bases). CDR1 SGDLS and CDR2 YYNGEE come from the germline V gene. V was cut by 4 bases and J by 7 bases, with 21 bases left in between. The CDR3 has 15 residues. CDR3 nucleotides: TGTGCCAGCAGCTTCTTCCAGGACGGACCGGGGGAGCAGTACTTC. This sequence encodes CASSFFQDGPGEQYF.

J is TRBJ2-5 and V is TRBV5-6; a weak D match, TRBD1 (6 bases). V lost 0 bases and J 2 bases, leaving 11 bases between the germline ends. The CDR3 is 15 residues long. CDR1 SGHDT and CDR2 YYEEEE come from the germline V gene. CDR3 nucleotides: TGTGCCAGCAGCTTGGAACAGGGAAAACAAGAGACCCAGTACTTC. Amino acid sequence: CASSLEQGKQETQYF.

The rearrangement links TRBV27 to TRBJ1-5; 10 nucleotides align to TRBD1. Germline V gene sequence: CDR1 MNHEY, CDR2 SMNVEV (reference sequence). After removal of 7 bases from V and 2 bases from J, the junction contained 5 bases not matched to a gene. The CDR3 has 15 residues. The CDR3 is CASKGQGFGNQPQHF. CDR3 coding DNA: TGTGCCAGCAAGGGACAGGGGTTTGGCAATCAGCCCCAGCATTTT.

This clone has just one count. The chain has TRBV28 and TRBJ2-7; D not certain. Trimming removed 2 bases from V and 0 bases from J, with 11 bases in between. Germline lookup yields CDR1 MDHEN and CDR2 SYDVKM. The CDR3 has 15 amino acids. The CDR3 DNA is TGTGCCAGCAGTTTAGATTCGGCTAGCTCCTACGAGCAGTACTTC. This encodes CASSLDSASSYEQYF. Drawing the rest from reference TRBV28 and TRBJ2-7, the complete variable domain is DVKVTQSSRYLVKRTGEKVFLECVQDMDHENMFWYRQDPGLGLRLIYFSYDVKMKEKGDIPEGYSVSREKKERFSLILESASTNQTSMYLCASSLDSASSYEQYFGPGTRLTVT.

This clone has more than one count but fewer than ten. The chain uses TRBV6-4 and TRBJ2-3, with unresolved D. Trimming took off 6 bases at V and 4 bases at J, with 14 bases between the two ends. Per the germline V gene, CDR1 is MRHNA and CDR2 is SNTAGT. CDR3 length: 14 amino acids. The CDR3 here is CASSDGDNPDTQYF. The CDR3 coding sequence is TGTGCCAGCAGCGACGGCGACAATCCAGATACGCAGTATTTT.

The chain is built from TRBV10-3 and TRBJ1-2, with 7 bases lining up with TRBD1. The CDR3 sequence is 15 residues long. The V gene's germline CDR1 is ENHRY and CDR2 SYGVKD. Unmatched junction bases numbered 5, after V lost 0 bases and J lost 4 bases. This chain's CDR3 is CAISESLGTAYGYTF. Here the CDR3 DNA reads TGTGCCATCAGTGAGTCGCTGGGGACAGCCTATGGCTACACCTTC.

The chain links TRBV7-9 to TRBJ2-1; 11 bases agree with TRBD2. After removal of 7 bases from V and 4 bases from J, the junction contained 9 bases not matched to a gene. CDR1 and CDR2 (germline): SEHNR, FQNEAQ (reference sequence). The CDR3 has 16 amino acids. The CDR3 spells CASILDTSGRYNEQFF. The CDR3 region has the DNA TGTGCCAGCATCCTAGATACTAGCGGGAGATACAATGAGCAGTTCTTC.

V gene TRBV18 combines with J gene TRBJ2-6; 7 nucleotides match TRBD1. V trimming: 0 bases; J trimming: 1 base; junction bases outside the gene matches: 21. The CDR3 runs to 23 residues. Per the germline V gene, CDR1 is KGHSH and CDR2 is LQKENI. The CDR3 DNA reads as TGTGCCAGCTCACCACCGGGCCACTTAATAGGGGGCGTTTTAGTATCTGGGGCCAACGTCCTGACTTTC. It specifies CASSPPGHLIGGVLVSGANVLTF.

V is TRBV4-1 and J is TRBJ2-1; no definite D call. The V end was cut by 0 bases, the J end by 3 bases, with 15 bases between. Germline V gene sequence: CDR1 MGHRA, CDR2 YSYEKL. This CDR3 spans 17 amino acids. CDR3 DNA: TGCGCCAGCAGCCAAGAGACTGGCCCCGGTTTCTACAATGAGCAGTTCTTC. This sequence encodes CASSQETGPGFYNEQFF.

The rearrangement joins TRBV28 to TRBJ2-4, with 7 bases fitting TRBD1. The J segment lost 8 bases and the V segment lost 5 bases, leaving 9 bases of the junction unmatched. Germline V gene sequence: CDR1 MDHEN, CDR2 SYDVKM. CDR3 length: 14 amino acids. The CDR3 DNA sequence: TGTGCCAGCAGTATTATACAGGGGTTGGACATTCAGTACTTC. Translating it yields CASSIIQGLDIQYF.

This clone came up a few times. J is TRBJ2-7 and V is TRBV5-1; D is perhaps TRBD1 (6 bases). V lost 1 base and J lost 3, with 11 bases in between. CDR3 size: 14 residues. Per germline, CDR1 SGHRS and CDR2 YFSETQ. This CDR3 reads CASSLRDINYEQYF. CDR3 nucleotides: TGCGCCAGCAGCTTGAGGGACATCAACTACGAGCAGTACTTC. The full variable domain, completed using reference TRBV5-1 and TRBJ2-7, is KAGVTQTPRYLIKTRGQQVTLSCSPISGHRSVSWYQQTPGQGLQFLFEYFSETQRNKGNFPGRFSGRQFSNSRSEMNVSTLELGDSALYLCASSLRDINYEQYFGPGTRLTVT.

This chain connects TRBV11-3 to TRBJ1-1, with 10 positions matching TRBD1. The CDR3 sequence is 17 residues long. CDR1 is SGHNT and CDR2 is YENEEA in the germline V gene. V shed 4 bases, J shed 0 bases, and the junction held 8 bases outside the gene matches. The CDR3 coding sequence is TGTGCCAGCAGCTCCCGGGGGACAGGGGCCATGAACACTGAAGCTTTCTTT. As protein: CASSSRGTGAMNTEAFF.

CDR3 loop: CASSFRVNTEAFF. Written as DNA, the CDR3 is TGTGCCAGCAGCTTCCGGGTGAACACTGAAGCTTTCTTT. The J gene is TRBJ1-1, the V gene TRBV7-9; D call uncertain. The CDR3 is 13 amino acids. V shed 3 bases and J shed 0 bases, with 5 bases lying between them. The germline CDR1 and CDR2 sequences are SEHNR and FQNEAQ (reference sequence). Looking up the rest from reference TRBV7-9 and TRBJ1-1 gives the full variable domain: DTGVSQNPRHKITKRGQNVTFRCDPISEHNRLYWYRQTLGQGPEFLTYFQNEAQLEKSRLLSDRFSAERPKGSFSTLEIQRTEQGDSAMYLCASSFRVNTEAFFGQGTRLTVV.

This clone was detected only once. CDR3 bases: TGTGCCAGCAGTTCAAACAGGGGGCACACTGAAGCTTTCTTT. Its translation is CASSSNRGHTEAFF. The rearrangement joins TRBV27 to TRBJ1-1; TRBD1 agrees at 9 bases. The length of the CDR3 is 14 residues. The ends lost 4 bases at V and 3 bases at J; junction bases unmatched: 3. CDR1 and CDR2 (germline): MNHEY, SMNVEV (reference sequence).